The T cell receptor (beta chain) described here comes from a study of CD4+ T cells in melanoma. Study-level findings and limits: Diverse differentiation states were reported for melanoma neoantigen-specific CD4+ T cells. A reported correlation linked neoantigen-specific CD4+ T cells to CD8+, macrophage and B cell function.

The table came from immunoSEQ multiplex PCR; TCRdb's copy has only in-frame clones and leaves some out. The sample records about 110,000 clones, approximately 92% being singletons. V trimming: 1 base; J trimming: 3 bases; junction bases outside the gene matches: 6. Germline V gives CDR1 SEHNR, CDR2 FQNEAQ (reference sequence). There are 15 residues in the CDR3. On this clone itself: Its antigen remains unknown.

Sequencing input: peripheral blood. The TCR originated in a human donor with melanoma. The gene calls are TRBV7-9 and TRBJ2-7, with 7 nucleotides matching TRBD2. The CDR3 region is CASSLGSSGNYEQYF. CDR3 sequence (DNA): TGTGCCAGCAGCTTAGGCTCCAGCGGGAACTACGAGCAGTACTTC.